The source of this T cell receptor beta chain is a study of sequential checkpoint blockade in melanoma. For the study at large: Both treatment sequences were followed by maintenance nivolumab.

Treatment here: randomized to nivolumab then ipilimumab (arm A) or the reverse (arm B). Patients had received no earlier DNA-damaging chemotherapy. PBMC sorting kept live CD3+CD8+ cells without CD19 or CD56. The data were produced by immunoSEQ multiplex PCR, yet TCRdb's version contains in-frame clones alone and is incomplete. The repertoire holds around 20,000 clones, with over 80% as singletons. CDR3 length: 14 amino acids. In germline, CDR1 is MNHEY, CDR2 SMNVEV (reference sequence). The origin of this receptor is a human donor with melanoma. The sample in question was CD8+ T cells sorted from blood (inferred from file names), obtained from a patient given nivolumab and ipilimumab in sequence. V gene TRBV27 combines with J gene TRBJ2-5; 7 nucleotides align to TRBD1. The J call could be wrong; TRBJ2-7 is a better fit for the DNA end. The CDR3 DNA reads as TGTGCCAGCAGTCCCTGGACAGGAACCTACGAGCAGTACTTC. It encodes CASSPWTGTYEQYF.